Presented here are 16 T cell receptor beta chains from one specimen sequenced in a study of human T cells and chemical hapten exposure. The time point is: pre-sensitization, week 0. As for treatment: therapeutic diphenylcyclopropenone sensitization with weekly scalp DPC. TCRdb reanalysed the RACE reads using MiXCR and keeps one entry per CDR3 protein. The sample records approximately 50,000 distinct CDR3 sequences, around 11% being singletons. Source: whole blood, taken in connection with sensitization to the hapten diphenylcyclopropenone (DPC). Receptor source: a woman aged 40-49 years with alopecia areata. Some clones in this sample may be carry-over from other donors' samples.

The sample holds many counts of this clonotype. The gene calls are TRBV9 and TRBJ2-7; possibly TRBD2 for D (5 bases). Trimming removed 1 base from V and 3 bases from J, with 11 bases in between. Germline lookup yields CDR1 SGDLS and CDR2 YYNGEE. The CDR3 runs 14 residues. The CDR3 loop is CASSVRPGDYEQYF. The CDR3 DNA reads TGTGCCAGCAGCGTACGGCCCGGGGACTACGAGCAGTACTTC.

In this sample, this clonotype turned up a few times. The chain is built from TRBV6-2 or TRBV6-3 and TRBJ2-3; 9 bases match TRBD1. J was trimmed by 3 bases and V by 6 bases; bases with no gene match: 7. CDR1 is MNHEY and CDR2 is SVGEGT in the germline V gene. This CDR3 has 15 residues. CDR3 DNA sequence: TGTGCCAGCAGCTGGGGGACAGGGAGAACAGATACGCAGTATTTT. Translation: CASSWGTGRTDTQYF.

This clonotype showed up many times. The chain employs TRBV7-8 and TRBJ2-3; the match to TRBD1 covers 8 bases. Trimming at V came to 4 bases and at J to 9 bases, leaving 6 bases not matched to a gene. CDR1 is SGHVS, CDR2 FQNEAQ, per germline. This CDR3 spans 13 amino acids. Here the CDR3 DNA reads TGTGCCAGCAGCTCAGGACAGGGATTCACGCAGTATTTT. Translation gives CASSSGQGFTQYF. Full variable domain (remainder filled in from reference TRBV7-8 and TRBJ2-3): GAGVSQSPRYKVAKRGQDVALRCDPISGHVSLFWYQQALGQGPEFLTYFQNEAQLDKSGLPSDRFFAERPEGSVSTLKIQRTQQEDSAVYLCASSSGQGFTQYFGPGTRLTVL.

The chain uses TRBV7-9 and TRBJ1-2, with D possibly being TRBD1 (5 bases). From germline, CDR1 is SEHNR and CDR2 FQNEAQ (reference sequence). V gave up 7 bases and J gave up 6 bases, with 12 bases separating them. The CDR3 runs to 12 residues. The CDR3: CASNRDRHGYTF. DNA of the CDR3: TGTGCCAGCAATCGGGACCGACATGGCTACACCTTC. The full variable domain, completed using reference TRBV7-9 and TRBJ1-2, is DTGVSQNPRHKITKRGQNVTFRCDPISEHNRLYWYRQTLGQGPEFLTYFQNEAQLEKSRLLSDRFSAERPKGSFSTLEIQRTEQGDSAMYLCASNRDRHGYTFGSGTRLTVV.

The V and J genes are TRBV12-3 or TRBV12-4 and TRBJ1-1; D is possibly TRBD1 (5 bases). The CDR3 spans 13 residues. With 8 bases removed from V and 7 bases from J, the gap between germline ends came to 17 bases. CDR3 sequence: CASSGGWDLEAFF. The CDR3 bases are TGTGCCAGCTCCGGGGGGTGGGACCTTGAAGCTTTCTTT.

This clonotype was observed a handful of times. The V call is TRBV11-2, the J call TRBJ2-5; D tentatively fits TRBD1 or TRBD2 (5 bases each). V lost 8 bases and J 9 bases, leaving 19 bases between the germline ends. This CDR3 has 13 amino acids. Germline loops: CDR1 SGHAT, CDR2 FQNNGV. In nucleotides, the CDR3 is TGTGCCAGCGGTGGGCAGGGTTTGGGGGCCCAGTACTTC. Encoded protein: CASGGQGLGAQYF.

This clonotype was counted ten times or more. CDR3 sequence: CASIKATGGQHEQYF. The CDR3 nucleotides are TGTGCCAGCATCAAGGCGACAGGGGGCCAGCACGAGCAGTACTTC. The V and J genes are TRBV2 and TRBJ2-7, with 10 bases that match TRBD1. Germline lookup yields CDR1 SNHLY and CDR2 FYNNEI. This CDR3 contains 15 residues. V was clipped by 7 bases and J by 5 bases; unmatched bases: 11.

This clonotype was found many times. The J gene is TRBJ2-7, the V gene TRBV30, with 8 bases lining up with TRBD2. In germline, CDR1 is GTSNPN, CDR2 SVGIG (reference sequence). Germline trimming cut 0 bases from V and 7 bases from J; bases unmatched to any gene: 5. The CDR3 runs 13 residues. CDR3: CAWSVAGVDEQYF. CDR3 DNA: TGTGCCTGGAGTGTAGCGGGAGTGGATGAGCAGTACTTC.

The chain is built from TRBV7-3 and TRBJ2-4; 7 bases are a match to TRBD2. Unmatched junction bases numbered 6, after V lost 5 bases and J lost 5 bases. The CDR3 is 14 amino acids. In germline, CDR1 is SGHTA, CDR2 FQGTGA. The CDR3 region is CASSPRGGENIQYF. DNA of the CDR3: TGTGCCAGCAGCCCGCGGGGAGGGGAAAACATTCAGTACTTC. Full variable domain (remainder filled in from reference TRBV7-3 and TRBJ2-4): GAGVSQTPSNKVTEKGKYVELRCDPISGHTALYWYRQSLGQGPEFLIYFQGTGAADDSGLPNDRFFAVRPEGSVSTLKIQRTERGDSAVYLCASSPRGGENIQYFGAGTRLSVL.

This clonotype was observed a few times. The chain carries TRBV15 and TRBJ2-4, with a weak D call TRBD1 (5 bases). The V end was cut by 0 bases, the J end by 0 bases, with 9 bases between. CDR1 and CDR2 (germline): LNHNV, YYDKDF (reference sequence). The CDR3 totals 16 residues. The CDR3 bases are TGTGCCACCAGCAGAGATCGCGACAGAGCCAAAAACATTCAGTACTTC. Amino acids: CATSRDRDRAKNIQYF.

This clonotype has a handful of counts. This chain links TRBV6-5 with TRBJ1-1; weak D call: TRBD1 (5 bases). The CDR3 covers 15 residues. Trimming left V 6 bases short and J 1 base short, with 15 bases between. Germline V gives CDR1 MNHEY, CDR2 SVGAGI. CDR3 sequence (DNA): TGTGCCAGCAGGGCCGGACACTCTTCGAACACTGAAGCTTTCTTT. Translated, it gives CASRAGHSSNTEAFF.

The rearrangement links TRBV10-3 to TRBJ2-7; D unresolved. Germline V lookup: CDR1 ENHRY, CDR2 SYGVKD. This CDR3 is 14 amino acids long. V lost 10 bases and J 2 bases, leaving 18 bases between the germline ends. The CDR3 DNA reads TGTGCCACCCAACCAGACACGGTCACCTACGAGCAGTACTTC. Translated: CATQPDTVTYEQYF.

This clonotype has only a few counts. The genes are TRBV11-3 and TRBJ2-1; tentatively, D is TRBD2 (5 bases). Germline V gene lookup returns CDR1 SGHNT and CDR2 YENEEA. V lost 7 bases and J lost 4, with 35 bases in between. This CDR3 has 21 amino acids. The CDR3 DNA reads as TGTGCCAGCAACCTGCCCCGGAGACGGGAAACCATCACAGCCAAATACAATGAGCAGTTCTTC. Protein sequence: CASNLPRRRETITAKYNEQFF.

This clonotype showed up just a few times. The genes are TRBV12-3 or TRBV12-4 and TRBJ1-5; no clear D gene. V gave up 6 bases and J gave up 4 bases, with 10 bases separating them. The CDR3 totals 13 residues. This CDR3 reads CASSLRVNQPQHF. The DNA for the CDR3 is TGTGCCAGCAGCTTGAGGGTAAATCAGCCCCAGCATTTT.

The DNA of the CDR3 is TGTGCCAGCAGCCCCTTCCCTGGAAACACCATATATTTT. Translating it yields CASSPFPGNTIYF. The genes are TRBV3-1 and TRBJ1-3; no firm D call. CDR1 is LGHDT, CDR2 YNNKEL, per germline (reference sequence). The CDR3 sequence is 13 residues long. Trimming stripped 4 bases from V and 2 bases from J, with 6 bases between.

This clonotype came up a few times. This sequence joins TRBV29-1 and TRBJ2-6; D possibly matches TRBD1 or TRBD2 (5 bases each). Trimming shortened V by 0 bases and J by 0 bases, and 12 bases separated the two germline ends. CDR3 length equals 17 residues. Looked up from germline, CDR1 is SQVTM and CDR2 is ANQGSEA. Here the CDR3 reads CSVEDSGRLSGANVLTF. The DNA for the CDR3 is TGCAGCGTTGAAGACTCGGGACGGCTCTCTGGGGCCAACGTCCTGACTTTC.